This entry lists 27 T cell receptor beta chains sequenced from one sample in a study of cytomegalovirus exposure and HLA in healthy donors. The primer mix had 60 Vbeta and 13 Jbeta primers. The data were produced by immunoSEQ multiplex PCR, yet TCRdb's version contains in-frame clones alone and is incomplete. Listed are 90,000 to 120,000 clones; around 0.6% falls within the top ten. What was sequenced was PBMCs. The receptor set was obtained from a man aged 45-65 years in good health and CMV-seronegative.

The chain links TRBV2 to TRBJ2-7; no firm D call. The CDR3 consists of 11 residues. Germline V gene sequence: CDR1 SNHLY, CDR2 FYNNEI. V was cut by 4 bases and J by 2 bases, with 3 bases left in between. The DNA for the CDR3 is TGTGCCAGCAGTGTTACCTACGAGCAGTACTTC. It translates to CASSVTYEQYF.

This sequence joins TRBV7-9 and TRBJ1-2; a possible D gene is TRBD1 (6 bases). With 5 bases removed from V and 6 bases from J, the gap between germline ends came to 16 bases. This CDR3 comprises 14 residues. Germline-derived CDR1 and CDR2 are SEHNR and FQNEAQ (reference sequence). The CDR3 loop reads CASSHRGGVNGYTF. The CDR3 region has the DNA TGTGCCAGCAGCCACAGAGGGGGGGTGAATGGCTACACCTTC.

This chain uses TRBV7-2 with TRBJ2-5; the D gene is possibly TRBD2 (6 bases). Between the trimmed V and J ends, which lost 3 bases and 4 bases, there was a span of 15 bases. Per the germline V gene, CDR1 is SGHTA and CDR2 is FQGNSA. CDR3 length equals 15 residues. The CDR3 coding sequence is TGTGCCAGCAGCTTCTACGGGGGAGTGGTAGAGACCCAGTACTTC. Translated, it gives CASSFYGGVVETQYF.

The rearrangement uses TRBV5-4 and TRBJ1-1, with 8 bases aligning to TRBD1. CDR1 and CDR2 (germline): SGHNT, YYREEE (reference sequence). V was pared by 0 bases and J by 0 bases, with 4 bases of the junction left unmatched. The CDR3 runs to 16 residues. CDR3: CASSLGQGALNTEAFF. The CDR3 coding sequence is TGTGCCAGCAGCTTGGGGCAGGGGGCATTGAACACTGAAGCTTTCTTT.

The CDR3 sequence is CASSQVNYGYTF. In nucleotides, the CDR3 is TGTGCCAGCTCGCAGGTGAACTATGGCTACACCTTC. J is TRBJ1-2 and V is TRBV6-1, with D hard to call. Germline CDR1 MNHNS, CDR2 SASEGT. The CDR3 covers 12 residues. V gave up 8 bases and J gave up 2 bases, with 9 bases separating them.

The chain employs TRBV19 and TRBJ2-2; D is uncertain. There are 16 residues in the CDR3. Trimming pared 1 base from V and 3 bases from J, leaving 12 bases between. Germline V gene data show CDR1 as LNHDA and CDR2 as SQIVND (reference sequence). DNA for the CDR3: TGTGCCAGTAGTATAGCCCCAGTCCTTTACACCGGGGAGCTGTTTTTT. Translated, it gives CASSIAPVLYTGELFF.

This chain connects TRBV7-8 to TRBJ1-5, with 7 bases aligning to TRBD1. The V gene's germline CDR1 is SGHVS and CDR2 FQNEAQ. The length of the CDR3 is 17 residues. The J segment lost 5 bases and the V segment lost 2 bases, leaving 12 bases of the junction unmatched. CDR3 protein: CASSLNRGRQGDQPQHF. CDR3 coding DNA: TGTGCCAGCAGCTTAAACCGGGGGCGACAGGGCGATCAGCCCCAGCATTTT.

The chain employs TRBV10-3 and TRBJ2-3; the match to TRBD2 covers 12 bases. V lost 6 bases to trimming and J lost 5 bases; unmatched junction nucleotides: 9. Germline V gives CDR1 ENHRY, CDR2 SYGVKD. This CDR3 comprises 16 residues. CDR3 nucleotides: TGTGCCATCAGCGATTCGACTAGCGGGAGAATAGATACGCAGTATTTT. It encodes CAISDSTSGRIDTQYF.

The gene calls are TRBV4-3 and TRBJ1-5; tentative D call: TRBD1 (5 bases). V gave up 1 base and J gave up 1 base, with 8 bases separating them. CDR3 size: 15 residues. CDR1 and CDR2 (germline): LGHNA, YSLEER. Here the CDR3 DNA reads TGCGCCAGCAGCCAAGTGGAGGGGAGCAATCAGCCCCAGCATTTT. Translating it yields CASSQVEGSNQPQHF.

V is TRBV14 and J is TRBJ2-7; D is uncertain. The CDR3 length is 13 residues. Per the germline V gene, CDR1 is SGHDN and CDR2 is FVKESK. The V and J ends lost 2 bases and 3 bases respectively, with 8 bases between them. For the CDR3, the DNA is TGTGCCAGCAGCCAAATCATCGGCTACGAGCAGTACTTC. The encoded protein is CASSQIIGYEQYF.

This rearrangement joins TRBV18 to TRBJ2-1; 10 nucleotides match TRBD2. CDR3 size: 15 residues. V was pared by 5 bases and J by 6 bases, with 7 bases of the junction left unmatched. Germline V CDR1 and CDR2: KGHSH, LQKENI. The CDR3 protein is CASSILAGALNEQFF. The CDR3 nucleotides read TGTGCCAGCTCAATTCTAGCGGGAGCTCTCAATGAGCAGTTCTTC.

This chain links TRBV5-1 with TRBJ1-2, with D unclear. Trimming cost V 4 bases and J 4 bases, with 11 bases left between them. This CDR3 spans 13 amino acids. Per the germline V gene, CDR1 is SGHRS and CDR2 is YFSETQ. In DNA, the CDR3 is TGCGCCAGCAGCCCTATTGTCTCCTATGGCTACACCTTC. Its protein is CASSPIVSYGYTF.

The V and J genes are TRBV5-1 and TRBJ1-2; no clear D. Per germline, CDR1 SGHRS and CDR2 YFSETQ. The CDR3 length is 14 residues. Trimming shortened V by 0 bases and J by 2 bases, and 8 bases separated the two germline ends. CDR3 loop: CASSLDTVNYGYTF. The CDR3 region has the DNA TGCGCCAGCAGCTTGGATACGGTAAACTATGGCTACACCTTC.

The chain joins TRBV6-1 to TRBJ2-3; no definite D call. The germline CDR1 and CDR2 sequences are MNHNS and SASEGT. The CDR3 totals 12 residues. V lost 5 bases to trimming and J lost 4 bases, with 7 bases between them. CDR3 sequence (DNA): TGTGCCAGCAGTAGATACTCAGATACGCAGTATTTT. This codes for CASSRYSDTQYF.

The chain recombines TRBV5-4 with TRBJ1-1, with D possibly being TRBD1 (6 bases). Trimming took 4 bases from V and 3 from J, leaving 22 bases between them. The CDR3 contains 17 residues. Germline CDR1 and CDR2: SGHNT and YYREEE (reference sequence). The CDR3 here is CASSAWGSGQGYTEAFF. The CDR3 DNA reads as TGTGCCAGCAGCGCTTGGGGGTCCGGTCAGGGGTACACTGAAGCTTTCTTT.

The J gene is TRBJ1-1, the V gene TRBV5-6; 7 bases are shared with TRBD1. The V segment lost 4 bases and the J segment 4 bases; nucleotides outside the gene matches: 1. Germline CDR1 reads SGHDT; CDR2 reads YYEEEE. The CDR3 totals 12 residues. The CDR3: CASSRDSTEAFF. CDR3 nucleotide sequence: TGTGCCAGCAGCCGGGACAGCACTGAAGCTTTCTTT.

This chain links TRBV2 with TRBJ2-5; 7 nucleotides align to TRBD2. Trimming cost V 6 bases and J 5 bases; bases outside gene matches: 6. CDR3 length equals 13 residues. Germline CDR1 and CDR2: SNHLY and FYNNEI. This chain's CDR3 is CASRGGFGETQYF. CDR3 in DNA: TGTGCCAGCAGGGGGGGGTTCGGGGAGACCCAGTACTTC.

The V call is TRBV4-3, the J call TRBJ2-1; 9 bases fit TRBD2. The CDR3 runs 15 residues. After removal of 5 bases from V and 7 bases from J, the junction contained 9 bases not matched to a gene. Germline values: CDR1 LGHNA, CDR2 YSLEER. The CDR3 loop is CASSARGRVGNEQFF. CDR3 nucleotides: TGCGCCAGCAGCGCTCGCGGGAGGGTGGGGAATGAGCAGTTCTTC.

This chain links TRBV19 with TRBJ2-5, with D perhaps TRBD1 (6 bases). Germline V gene data show CDR1 as LNHDA and CDR2 as SQIVND (reference sequence). Trimming pared 5 bases from V and 1 base from J, leaving 8 bases between. This CDR3 is built from 13 residues. CDR3: CASSRQAQETQYF. CDR3 sequence (DNA): TGTGCCAGTAGTCGACAGGCCCAAGAGACCCAGTACTTC.

J is TRBJ2-1 and V is TRBV29-1; 7 bases map to TRBD2. The germline gives CDR1 SQVTM, CDR2 ANQGSEA. The CDR3 consists of 14 residues. The ends lost 2 bases at V and 4 bases at J; junction bases unmatched: 5. The CDR3 DNA reads as TGCAGCGTTGAACCCCTAGCGGTTTACAATGAGCAGTTCTTC. Translated, it gives CSVEPLAVYNEQFF.

The genes are TRBV7-2 and TRBJ1-1, with TRBD1 identical over 8 bases. V shed 5 bases and J 6 bases; nucleotides not matched to a gene: 5. Germline V gene lookup returns CDR1 SGHTA and CDR2 FQGNSA. The CDR3 has 13 amino acids. The CDR3 protein is CASSLTGQAEAFF. CDR3 nucleotide sequence: TGTGCCAGCAGCCTGACGGGACAGGCTGAAGCTTTCTTT.

The CDR3 reads CASSVVQGRSSLGELFF. In nucleotides, the CDR3 is TGTGCCAGCAGCGTAGTACAGGGCCGGTCGTCTCTGGGGGAGCTGTTTTTT. The chain joins TRBV9 to TRBJ2-2; a weak D match, TRBD1 (6 bases). V lost 0 bases to trimming and J lost 8 bases, with 20 bases between them. The CDR3 consists of 17 residues. Germline CDR1 is SGDLS and CDR2 is YYNGEE.

This sequence joins TRBV4-1 and TRBJ1-6, with D tentatively TRBD1 (6 bases). V was pared by 1 base and J by 9 bases, with 16 bases between. CDR3 length equals 16 residues. Germline V CDR1 and CDR2: MGHRA, YSYEKL. The CDR3 DNA reads TGCGCCAGCAGCCAAGCGGTCTCGTTCAGGGGTTCACCCCTCCACTTT. Translating it yields CASSQAVSFRGSPLHF.

The chain carries TRBV7-2 and TRBJ1-5, with a tentative D call TRBD1 (5 bases). The V gene lost 5 bases and the J gene lost 3 bases, with 8 bases spanning the gap. The CDR3 covers 13 residues. Germline-derived CDR1 and CDR2 are SGHTA and FQGNSA. This CDR3 reads CASSGTFNQPQHF. In DNA form, the CDR3 reads TGTGCCAGCAGCGGGACTTTCAATCAGCCCCAGCATTTT.

The chain carries TRBV11-3 and TRBJ1-1, with D possibly matching TRBD1 (6 bases). Trimming stripped 1 base from V and 9 bases from J, with 12 bases between. Germline CDR1 SGHNT, CDR2 YENEEA. The CDR3 is made up of 13 amino acids. The CDR3 is CASSLGGGNKAFF. CDR3 DNA sequence: TGTGCCAGCAGCTTAGGGGGGGGCAACAAAGCTTTCTTT.

The V and J genes are TRBV6-6 and TRBJ2-2; D is ambiguous. CDR3 size: 14 residues. Trimming pared 5 bases from V and 3 bases from J, leaving 10 bases between. Germline CDR1 MNHNY, CDR2 SVGAGI (reference sequence). CDR3 in DNA: TGTGCCAGCAGTCCCCCCCTTGACACCGGGGAGCTGTTTTTT. It specifies CASSPPLDTGELFF.

The chain links TRBV5-1 to TRBJ1-4, with TRBD1 matching over 8 bases. This CDR3 comprises 14 residues. Unmatched junction bases numbered 6, after V lost 3 bases and J lost 8 bases. Per the germline V gene, CDR1 is SGHRS and CDR2 is YFSETQ. The CDR3 is CASSSQGAEEKLFF. The CDR3 bases are TGCGCCAGCAGCTCCCAGGGGGCAGAGGAAAAACTGTTTTTT. Variable domain in full (rest from reference TRBV5-1 and TRBJ1-4): KAGVTQTPRYLIKTRGQQVTLSCSPISGHRSVSWYQQTPGQGLQFLFEYFSETQRNKGNFPGRFSGRQFSNSRSEMNVSTLELGDSALYLCASSSQGAEEKLFFGSGTQLSVL.